Below, 19 T cell receptor beta chains from the same sample are listed, as sequenced in a study of blood T cells in healthy people across ages. The authors ran a second PCR of about 7 to 11 cycles using a sample-barcoded 5' primer and a J-beta primer mix. Each CDR3 protein gets one entry after TCRdb re-called the 5' RACE reads with MiXCR. The data contain roughly 1.6 million distinct CDR3 sequences, almost 35% of them singletons. The sequenced sample consisted of blood. Receptors originate from a woman in her 30s in good health.

This clonotype was observed at least ten times. This chain uses TRBV20-1 with TRBJ2-4; the D gene is possibly TRBD1 (6 bases). Per the germline V gene, CDR1 is DFQATT and CDR2 is SNEGSKA (reference sequence). The CDR3 is made up of 12 amino acids. V was trimmed by 7 bases and J by 6 bases, leaving 13 bases between them. The CDR3 reads CSVKGQSNIQYF. The CDR3 DNA sequence: TGCAGTGTGAAAGGACAGTCAAACATTCAGTACTTC.

The V and J genes are TRBV24-1 and TRBJ1-6, with 7 bases aligning to TRBD1. V lost 4 bases to trimming and J lost 8 bases; unmatched junction nucleotides: 4. The germline V gene has CDR1 KGHDR and CDR2 SFDVKD. The CDR3 runs to 14 residues. The CDR3 reads CATSDGTAHSPLHF. The DNA for the CDR3 is TGTGCCACCAGTGACGGGACAGCCCATTCACCCCTCCACTTT.

This clonotype was counted a few times. The chain is built from TRBV9 and TRBJ2-2; D is possibly TRBD2 (7 bases). The CDR3 runs 16 residues. Germline CDR1 is SGDLS and CDR2 is YYNGEE. V was trimmed by 3 bases and J by 7 bases, leaving 19 bases between them. Here the CDR3 reads CASSEGGLAVGGELFF. The DNA for the CDR3 is TGTGCCAGCAGCGAGGGGGGGCTAGCCGTCGGCGGGGAGCTGTTTTTT.

The chain has TRBV29-1 and TRBJ2-3; D is possibly TRBD1 (6 bases). The CDR3 runs 12 residues. Germline loops: CDR1 SQVTM, CDR2 ANQGSEA. CDR3 residues: CSGLTGRNTQYF. The CDR3 coding sequence is TGCAGTGGGCTTACAGGGAGAAATACGCAGTATTTT.

This clonotype was found a few times. The V gene is TRBV7-8, the J gene TRBJ2-1, with D possibly called TRBD1 or TRBD2 (5 bases each). V was cut by 5 bases and J by 4 bases, with 21 bases left in between. The CDR3 consists of 17 residues. Germline CDR1 SGHVS, CDR2 FQNEAQ. DNA for the CDR3: TGTGCCAGCAGCCCCAAGATGGCAGGGAGCCTATACAATGAGCAGTTCTTC. Protein: CASSPKMAGSLYNEQFF.

The V and J genes are TRBV20-1 and TRBJ2-7, with TRBD2 as a possible D gene (6 bases). Germline V lookup: CDR1 DFQATT, CDR2 SNEGSKA (reference sequence). V was pared by 0 bases and J by 5 bases, with 20 bases between. The CDR3 runs to 16 residues. The CDR3 DNA follows: TGCAGTGCTAGAGAGTGGGTCCGGGTGACTAGGAACGAGCAGTACTTC. Its translation is CSAREWVRVTRNEQYF.

This clonotype showed up just once. One end of the junction is discordant with germline, which a read error may explain. Here the CDR3 reads CASSETLNTETFF. CDR3 sequence (DNA): TGTGCCAGCAGCGAGACGTTGAACACTGAAACTTTCTTT. J is TRBJ1-1 and V is TRBV6-1, with unresolved D. The V gene's germline CDR1 is MNHNS and CDR2 SASEGT. CDR3 length: 13 residues.

This clonotype showed up just a few times. The genes are TRBV12-3 or TRBV12-4 and TRBJ1-1; D is unclear. The V end was cut by 6 bases, the J end by 7 bases, with 18 bases between. The CDR3 runs to 14 residues. The CDR3, as DNA: TGTGCCAGCAGCGAGGCGTTAACCGACAATGAAGCTTTCTTT. Translated: CASSEALTDNEAFF.

As DNA, the CDR3 is TGCAGTGCTAGAGATCCGCGCCTGGGTACTGAAGCTTTCTTT. Translated, it gives CSARDPRLGTEAFF. V usage is TRBV20-1 and J usage is TRBJ1-1, with D unresolved. This CDR3 region has 14 residues. Trimming took off 0 bases at V and 5 bases at J, with 13 bases between the two ends. Germline CDR1 reads DFQATT; CDR2 reads SNEGSKA (reference sequence).

Comments on this clonotype: This could be a read error, since a much larger clone is one nucleotide away. The genes are TRBV29-1 and TRBJ2-3; D is ambiguous. V gave up 4 bases and J gave up 5 bases, with 13 bases separating them. The germline V gene encodes CDR1 SQVTM and CDR2 ANQGSEA. CDR3 length: 13 amino acids. The CDR3 DNA sequence: TGCAGCGTTGTCGGCGTTCGCATAGATACGCAGTATTTT. This encodes CSVVGVRIDTQYF.

This clonotype occurred a few times. The chain links TRBV10-2 to TRBJ1-1, with TRBD1 identical over 10 bases. V shed 5 bases and J 10 bases; nucleotides not matched to a gene: 13. The CDR3 runs 15 residues. Germline-derived CDR1 and CDR2 are WSHSY and SAAADI. As DNA, the CDR3 is TGCGCCAGCAGTCCAATGCGGGGACAGGGGACCGGAGCTTTCTTT. It specifies CASSPMRGQGTGAFF.

This chain joins TRBV7-6 and TRBJ1-1, with no clear D. Trimming removed 1 base at V and 2 bases at J, with 8 bases between. The CDR3 is made up of 14 amino acids. The germline V gene encodes CDR1 SGHVS and CDR2 FNYEAQ. The CDR3 spells CASSLGADNTEAFF. CDR3 coding DNA: TGTGCCAGCAGCTTAGGGGCAGACAACACTGAAGCTTTCTTT.

Comments on this clonotype: Given a much more abundant clone one base away, this may be a read error. The gene calls are TRBV4-2 and TRBJ2-5; 9 bases align to TRBD2. J was trimmed by 7 bases and V by 0 bases; bases with no gene match: 9. The V gene's germline CDR1 is LGHNA and CDR2 YNFKEQ. The CDR3 runs to 16 residues. This CDR3 is CASSQEASGAIGTQYF. The CDR3 region has the DNA TGTGCCAGCAGCCAAGAAGCTAGCGGGGCAATAGGGACCCAGTACTTC.

The chain links TRBV27 to TRBJ2-7; D may be TRBD1 (5 bases). CDR1 and CDR2 (germline): MNHEY, SMNVEV (reference sequence). V shed 3 bases and J shed 1 base, with 13 bases lying between them. CDR3 size: 15 residues. CDR3 sequence reads: CASSFGRQLSYEQYF. CDR3 nucleotides: TGTGCCAGCAGTTTTGGTCGACAGCTTTCCTACGAGCAGTACTTC.

A few counts support this clonotype. The gene calls are TRBV7-9 and TRBJ2-7; a possible D gene is TRBD1 (5 bases). CDR3 length: 13 amino acids. V shed 6 bases and J shed 8 bases, with 17 bases lying between them. The V gene's germline CDR1 is SEHNR and CDR2 FQNEAQ (reference sequence). The DNA for the CDR3 is TGTGCCAGCAGGCTAGACAGTTCAGGGAAGCAGTACTTC. Its protein is CASRLDSSGKQYF.

This chain joins TRBV27 and TRBJ1-1; no clear D. CDR1 is MNHEY and CDR2 is SMNVEV in the germline V gene (reference sequence). The CDR3 runs 14 residues. V lost 4 bases and J 1 base, leaving 10 bases between the germline ends. The CDR3 spells CASSSRYGNTEAFF. The CDR3 nucleotides read TGTGCCAGCAGTTCCCGTTATGGGAACACTGAAGCTTTCTTT.

This clonotype was picked up a small number of times. The chain employs TRBV6-1 and TRBJ2-2, with D unclear. This CDR3 spans 13 amino acids. V lost 7 bases and J lost 3, with 9 bases in between. Germline CDR1 is MNHNS and CDR2 is SASEGT. Written as DNA, the CDR3 is TGTGCCAGCACTTCGGAATACACCGGGGAGCTGTTTTTT. Protein product: CASTSEYTGELFF.

V and J are TRBV11-1 and TRBJ2-5; 12 bases agree with TRBD2. This CDR3 region has 21 residues. The germline gives CDR1 SGHAT, CDR2 FQDESV (reference sequence). The trim removed 8 bases at V and 1 base at J, leaving 23 bases unmatched. The DNA for the CDR3 is TGTGCCAGCCCCCCCCCGGACCGGAGGTTTCTAGCGGGAGGGCTCCAAGAGACCCAGTACTTC. Residues: CASPPPDRRFLAGGLQETQYF.

The chain carries TRBV20-1 and TRBJ2-3; D gene ambiguous. The CDR3 contains 14 residues. Germline V lookup: CDR1 DFQATT, CDR2 SNEGSKA (reference sequence). Trimming removed 4 bases at V and 0 bases at J, with 11 bases between. The DNA for the CDR3 is TGCAGTGCTACCTCAGCCGCTAGCACAGATACGCAGTATTTT. This encodes CSATSAASTDTQYF.